This T cell receptor beta chain came from a study of blood T cell repertoires in COVID-19. Study context: The origin of the acute and convalescent COVID-19 samples was the United States, Italy and Spain. Sources were T cells, B-cell-depleted T cells, or PBMCs; the material itself was cDNA or gDNA.

In the original processing: Reference gene primer amplification gave estimated nucleated cell counts. Clones were read by immunoSEQ multiplex PCR, and TCRdb kept only the in-frame ones, dropping some. The V and J calls and clone size come from that table; D and trimming were worked out from the DNA. The sample holds 70,000 to 75,000 clones; 88% are singletons and the top ten take 4% to 5.5%. This CDR3 is built from 17 residues. CDR1 and CDR2 (germline): MNHNS, SASEGT. V shed 0 bases and J shed 2 bases, with 16 bases lying between them. The V and J genes are TRBV6-1 and TRBJ1-2, with D unclear. The sequencing input was peripheral blood. The source of this sequence is a human donor in a cohort sampled during active COVID-19. The chain's CDR3 is CASSEAGSRLWNYGYTF. The CDR3, as DNA: TGTGCCAGCAGTGAAGCGGGTAGCAGACTATGGAACTATGGCTACACCTTC.